These 20 T cell receptor beta chains originate from one sample sequenced in a study of blood T cell repertoires in COVID-19. Repertoires were generated with immunoSEQ multiplex PCR, while TCRdb's copy carries only in-frame clones and drops some. The sample holds tens of thousands of clones; about 72% are singletons and the top ten take approximately 12%. The sample taken for sequencing was peripheral blood. The receptors come from an elderly man with acute or convalescent COVID-19.

As DNA, the CDR3 is TGTGCCAGCAGCTTTCGTAGCGGGGGGAGCAATGAGCAGTTCTTC. It encodes CASSFRSGGSNEQFF. The genes are TRBV11-2 and TRBJ2-1, with 10 positions matching TRBD2. This CDR3 is 15 amino acids long. The junction had 5 bases not matched to a gene; V was cut back by 3 bases and J by 6 bases. Germline V gene data show CDR1 as SGHAT and CDR2 as FQNNGV.

This sequence joins TRBV7-2 and TRBJ2-3; TRBD2 matches at 8 bases. Germline-derived CDR1 and CDR2 are SGHTA and FQGNSA. This CDR3 has 17 residues. Losses at the gene ends were 0 bases for V and 4 bases for J; bases not matched to a gene: 9. The CDR3 nucleotides are TGTGCCAGCAGCTTAGCGCCCAGCGGGAGAGGCGCAGATACGCAGTATTTT. Amino acid sequence: CASSLAPSGRGADTQYF. The full variable domain, completed using reference TRBV7-2 and TRBJ2-3, is GAGVSQSPSNKVTEKGKDVELRCDPISGHTALYWYRQSLGQGLEFLIYFQGNSAPDKSGLPSDRFSAERTGGSVSTLTIQRTQQEDSAVYLCASSLAPSGRGADTQYFGPGTRLTVL.

The genes are TRBV3-1 (or the pseudogene TRBV3-2) and TRBJ2-1; 7 bases map to TRBD2. CDR3 length: 16 amino acids. Germline-derived CDR1 and CDR2 are LGHDT and YNNKEL (reference sequence). V trimming: 1 base; J trimming: 5 bases; junction bases outside the gene matches: 8. In DNA form, the CDR3 reads TGTGCCAGCAGCCAAGGGGGCGGGAGAGGCGACAATGAGCAGTTCTTC. Protein sequence: CASSQGGGRGDNEQFF.

CDR3 DNA: TGTGCCAGCAGCCGCACCGGGACAGGGGCCATGGGCACTGAAGCTTTCTTT. Protein product: CASSRTGTGAMGTEAFF. This chain connects TRBV9 to TRBJ1-1; 10 bases match TRBD1. J lost 4 bases, V lost 4 bases, and 13 bases had no gene match. Germline V gene lookup returns CDR1 SGDLS and CDR2 YYNGEE. The CDR3 length is 17 residues.

The rearrangement uses TRBV5-6 and TRBJ2-7, with D uncertain. Germline V gene sequence: CDR1 SGHDT, CDR2 YYEEEE. The CDR3 is 13 amino acids. The V end lost 0 bases, the J end lost 2 bases, and 6 bases lay between the germline ends. The CDR3 DNA reads TGTGCCAGCAGCTTGGCGGGTACCTACGAGCAGTACTTC. This codes for CASSLAGTYEQYF.

The chain combines TRBV5-1 with TRBJ2-1; the match to TRBD1 covers 7 bases. Unmatched junction bases numbered 5, after V lost 1 base and J lost 4 bases. The CDR3 has 15 amino acids. Germline V gene lookup returns CDR1 SGHRS and CDR2 YFSETQ. The CDR3 reads CASSLTGAIYNEQFF. Here the CDR3 DNA reads TGCGCCAGCAGCTTGACAGGGGCGATTTACAATGAGCAGTTCTTC.

The rearrangement uses TRBV21-1 and TRBJ1-1. TRBV21-1 is designated a pseudogene. This CDR3 is 16 amino acids long. DNA for the CDR3: TGTGCCAGCAGCGAGGGGGGGGCAAGGATGAACACTGAAGCTTTCTTT. Its protein is CASSEGGARMNTEAFF.

The chain uses TRBV6-1 and TRBJ2-4; D is unclear. CDR3 length: 15 residues. Germline CDR1 reads MNHNS; CDR2 reads SASEGT. The V end was cut by 2 bases, the J end by 0 bases, with 8 bases between. The CDR3 nucleotides read TGTGCCAGCAGTGAACAGGTAGTAGCCAAAAACATTCAGTACTTC. Residues: CASSEQVVAKNIQYF.

The chain has TRBV4-1 and TRBJ2-1, with D unclear. V dropped 0 bases and J dropped 2 bases, with 11 bases sitting between them. This CDR3 is built from 16 residues. Germline V gives CDR1 MGHRA, CDR2 YSYEKL. The CDR3 protein is CASSQESTNPYNEQFF. The CDR3 DNA is TGCGCCAGCAGCCAAGAGAGTACTAACCCCTACAATGAGCAGTTCTTC.

This clone was seen a handful of times. The genes are TRBV7-8 and TRBJ1-2, with 8 bases matching TRBD1. From germline, CDR1 is SGHVS and CDR2 FQNEAQ. The V and J ends lost 1 base and 3 bases, in that order; junction bases with no gene match: 7. The CDR3 length is 16 residues. For the CDR3, the DNA is TGTGCCAGCAGCTTAGAGGCCAGGGGGCTCTACTATGGCTACACCTTC. Amino acid sequence: CASSLEARGLYYGYTF.

The chain recombines TRBV10-1 with TRBJ2-1; 10 bases map to TRBD1. Germline V lookup: CDR1 WNHNN, CDR2 SYGVQD (reference sequence). J was trimmed by 8 bases and V by 3 bases; bases with no gene match: 7. The CDR3 has 15 amino acids. The chain's CDR3 is CASSETGTGVDEQFF. CDR3 coding DNA: TGCGCCAGCAGTGAAACCGGGACAGGGGTGGATGAGCAGTTCTTC.

The chain joins TRBV9 to TRBJ2-5, with D possibly being TRBD1 (6 bases). The CDR3 length is 15 residues. The germline gives CDR1 SGDLS, CDR2 YYNGEE. Trimming removed 0 bases from V and 0 bases from J, with 9 bases in between. CDR3 sequence reads: CASSVGTVNQETQYF. The CDR3 DNA reads TGTGCCAGCAGCGTAGGGACAGTCAACCAAGAGACCCAGTACTTC.

A few counts support this clone. V and J are TRBV2 and TRBJ1-2; no clear D gene. The CDR3 contains 13 residues. V shed 4 bases and J shed 5 bases, with 11 bases lying between them. CDR1 is SNHLY, CDR2 FYNNEI, per germline. CDR3 sequence (DNA): TGTGCCAGCAGTGCTCAAGGCGGGTATGGCTACACCTTC. Residues: CASSAQGGYGYTF.

This clone was found a few times. V gene TRBV19 combines with J gene TRBJ2-7; TRBD2 is a possible D gene (7 bases). This CDR3 contains 15 residues. V lost 5 bases, J lost 4 bases, and 18 bases lay in between. CDR1 and CDR2 (germline): LNHDA, SQIVND (reference sequence). This CDR3 reads CASSGGGSPPYEQYF. CDR3 nucleotides: TGTGCCAGTAGTGGGGGCGGGAGCCCACCATACGAGCAGTACTTC.

V gene TRBV7-4 combines with J gene TRBJ2-3; 8 nucleotides agree with TRBD2. V lost 5 bases, J lost 3 bases, and 7 bases stayed unmatched. Germline CDR1 is SGHVT and CDR2 is SQSDAQ. CDR3 length equals 15 residues. CDR3 sequence: CASSPGRVGTDTQYF. The DNA of the CDR3 is TGTGCCAGCAGCCCCGGGAGGGTAGGGACAGATACGCAGTATTTT. Supplemented by reference TRBV7-4 and TRBJ2-3, the full variable domain reads GAGVSQSPRYKVAKRGRDVALRCDSISGHVTLYWYRQTLGQGSEVLTYSQSDAQRDKSGRPSGRFSAERPERSVSTLKIQRTEQGDSAVYLCASSPGRVGTDTQYFGPGTRLTVL.

CDR3 in DNA: TGTGCCAGTAGTCCCGGGGGGGCGGGACAGGGGGCCTATGGCTACACCTTC. Translating it yields CASSPGGAGQGAYGYTF. V usage is TRBV19 and J usage is TRBJ1-2; TRBD1 aligns across 12 bases. Germline V gives CDR1 LNHDA, CDR2 SQIVND (reference sequence). This CDR3 region has 17 residues. V was pared by 5 bases and J by 4 bases, with 11 bases of the junction left unmatched.

The chain couples TRBV19 to TRBJ1-2, with 7 bases identical to TRBD1. The CDR3 is 15 amino acids. The ends lost 3 bases at V and 4 bases at J; junction bases unmatched: 8. Germline V gives CDR1 LNHDA, CDR2 SQIVND (reference sequence). The CDR3 DNA follows: TGTGCCAGTAGTATGACCCGTGACAGGGCCTATGGCTACACCTTC. Residues: CASSMTRDRAYGYTF. The variable domain in full, completed from reference TRBV19 and TRBJ1-2, reads DGGITQSPKYLFRKEGQNVTLSCEQNLNHDAMYWYRQDPGQGLRLIYYSQIVNDFQKGDIAEGYSVSREKKESFPLTVTSAQKNPTAFYLCASSMTRDRAYGYTFGSGTRLTVV.

This clone was counted many times. V gene TRBV7-2 combines with J gene TRBJ2-6, with D tentatively TRBD2 (5 bases). The CDR3 contains 17 residues. CDR1 is SGHTA and CDR2 is FQGNSA in the germline V gene. Trimming pared 5 bases from V and 4 bases from J, leaving 18 bases between. The CDR3 here is CASSPPRSGSGANVLTF. In DNA, the CDR3 is TGTGCCAGCAGCCCCCCCCGGTCGGGATCCGGGGCCAACGTCCTGACTTTC.

The genes are TRBV5-1 and TRBJ2-1; 8 bases match TRBD2. The CDR3 covers 17 residues. From germline, CDR1 is SGHRS and CDR2 YFSETQ. Trimming at V came to 4 bases and at J to 0 bases, leaving 9 bases not matched to a gene. CDR3 in DNA: TGCGCCAGCAGCCCGACCACTAGCGGAAGCTCCTACAATGAGCAGTTCTTC. Amino acids: CASSPTTSGSSYNEQFF.

The genes are TRBV11-3 and TRBJ2-3; weak D call: TRBD2 (7 bases). CDR1 SGHNT and CDR2 YENEEA come from the germline V gene. Trimming pared 5 bases from V and 6 bases from J, leaving 27 bases between. This CDR3 is built from 18 residues. The CDR3 nucleotides are TGTGCCAGCAGCCCGCTCACCTTAGAGGGGGGGGATTGGGATACGCAGTATTTT. This gives the protein CASSPLTLEGGDWDTQYF.